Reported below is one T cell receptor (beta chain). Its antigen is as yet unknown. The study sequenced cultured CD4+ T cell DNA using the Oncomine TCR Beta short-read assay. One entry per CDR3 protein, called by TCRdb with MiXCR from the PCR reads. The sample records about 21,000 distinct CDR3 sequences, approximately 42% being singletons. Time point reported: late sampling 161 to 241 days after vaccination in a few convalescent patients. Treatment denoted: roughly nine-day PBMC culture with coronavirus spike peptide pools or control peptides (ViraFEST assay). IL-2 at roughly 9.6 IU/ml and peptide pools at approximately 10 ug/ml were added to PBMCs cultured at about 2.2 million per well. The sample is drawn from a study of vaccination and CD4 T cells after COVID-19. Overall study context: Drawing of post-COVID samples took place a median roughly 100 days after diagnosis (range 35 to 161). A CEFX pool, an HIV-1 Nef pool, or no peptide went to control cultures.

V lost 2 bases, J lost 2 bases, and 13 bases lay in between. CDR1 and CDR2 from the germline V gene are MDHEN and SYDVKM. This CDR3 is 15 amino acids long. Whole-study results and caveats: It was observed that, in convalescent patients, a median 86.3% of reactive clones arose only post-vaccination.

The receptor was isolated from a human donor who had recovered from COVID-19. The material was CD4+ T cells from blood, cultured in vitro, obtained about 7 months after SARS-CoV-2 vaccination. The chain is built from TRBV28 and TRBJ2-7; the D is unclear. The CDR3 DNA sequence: TGTGCCAGCAGTTTAACCCAGCCCACCGCCTACGAGCAGTACTTC. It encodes CASSLTQPTAYEQYF.